This is a list of T cell receptor beta chains from one sample in a study of blood T cell repertoires in COVID-19. This table comes from immunoSEQ multiplex PCR, and its TCRdb copy is limited to in-frame clones, with some not included. Counted here are roughly 190,000 clones, 80% to 90% occurring once; the ten biggest clones make up roughly 5%. Sequenced sample: peripheral blood. These receptors were collected from a woman aged 70-85 years with active or convalescent COVID-19. Each CDR3 is given without its conserved first and last residue. Clone sizes are given selectively: once, few, many, or a class where the clone is expanded.

size	J	V	CDR3
NA	TRBJ1-2	TRBV5-1	ASSLVDRGDYGYT
many	TRBJ2-7	TRBV12-1	ASSFDWDAGEWEQY
once	TRBJ2-7	TRBV19	ASSTQPGGEQY
NA	TRBJ2-1	TRBV14	ASSRTRLAGVNNEQF
NA	TRBJ1-1	TRBV7-3	ASSSTGVGTEAF
NA	TRBJ1-3	TRBV3-1/TRBV3-2	ASSPTFGNTIY
NA	TRBJ1-2	TRBV12-3/TRBV12-4	ASSLGRGYT
NA	TRBJ2-1	TRBV25-1	ASIAGDPSYNEQF
NA	TRBJ1-2	TRBV10-1	ASSETGSYGYT
once	TRBJ1-4	TRBV7-2	ASSSQQGSNEKLF
NA	TRBJ2-5	TRBV10-2	ASREAGGPPETQY
once	TRBJ2-1	TRBV18	ASSPLGDEQF
NA	TRBJ2-2	TRBV19	ASRRLAGTNTGELF
NA	TRBJ1-3	TRBV11-2	ASSLQGLSGNTIY
NA	TRBJ2-1	TRBV2	ASSRSSRGYNEQF
NA	TRBJ2-1	TRBV11-2	ASSLGGLTVYNEQF
NA	TRBJ2-3	TRBV9	ASSVAGRYTDTQY
NA	TRBJ2-1	TRBV18	ASSPPQRSSYNEQF
NA	TRBJ2-5	TRBV18	ASSPPRGYSSQETQY
NA	TRBJ2-7	TRBV5-4	ASSFTPVSYYEQY